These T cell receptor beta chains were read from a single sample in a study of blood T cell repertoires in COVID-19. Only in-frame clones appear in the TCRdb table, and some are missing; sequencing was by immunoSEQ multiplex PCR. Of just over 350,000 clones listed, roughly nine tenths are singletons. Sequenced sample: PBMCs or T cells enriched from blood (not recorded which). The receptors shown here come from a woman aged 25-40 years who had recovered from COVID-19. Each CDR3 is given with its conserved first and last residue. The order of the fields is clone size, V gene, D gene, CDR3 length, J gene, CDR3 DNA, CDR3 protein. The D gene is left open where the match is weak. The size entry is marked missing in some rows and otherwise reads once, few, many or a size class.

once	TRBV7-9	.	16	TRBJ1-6	TGTGCCAGCAGCAAATCAGGGTTCGGCGCGGCCTCACCCCTCCACTTT	CASSKSGFGAASPLHF
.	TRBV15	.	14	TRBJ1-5	TGTGCCACCAGGTCCGGGAAGGGCAATCAGCCCCAGCATTTT	CATRSGKGNQPQHF
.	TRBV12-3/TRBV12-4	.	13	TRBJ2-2	TGTGCCAGCAGTTTGGCAAGCACCGGGGAGCTGTTTTTT	CASSLASTGELFF
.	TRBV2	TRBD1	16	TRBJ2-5	TGTGCCAGCAGTGAGGGGACAGGGGGCGCTTTGGAGACCCAGTACTTC	CASSEGTGGALETQYF
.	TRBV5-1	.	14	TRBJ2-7	TGCGCCAGCAGCCCGGGACGACGGGAGTCCGAGCAGTACTTC	CASSPGRRESEQYF
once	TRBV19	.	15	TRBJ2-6	TGTGCCAGTAGTATAGCACAGGCTGGGGCCAACGTCCTGACTTTC	CASSIAQAGANVLTF
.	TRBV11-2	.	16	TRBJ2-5	TGTGCCAGCAGCTTAGGAGTCCAGGGCCAGCAAGAGACCCAGTACTTC	CASSLGVQGQQETQYF
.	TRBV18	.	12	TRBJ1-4	TGTGCCAGCTCCCTAGACGTTAGAAAACTGTTTTTT	CASSLDVRKLFF
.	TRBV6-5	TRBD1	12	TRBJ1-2	TGTGCGGGGACAGGTGGGAACTATGGCTACACCTTC	CAGTGGNYGYTF
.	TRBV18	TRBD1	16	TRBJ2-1	TGTGCCAGCTCACCTCCGGGACAGGGCAGGACCAATGAGCAGTTCTTC	CASSPPGQGRTNEQFF
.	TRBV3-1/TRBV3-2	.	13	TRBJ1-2	TGTGCCAGCAGCCAAGATCATGCGGTCGGCTACACCTTC	CASSQDHAVGYTF
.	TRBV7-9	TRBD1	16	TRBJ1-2	TGTGCCAGCAGCTTAGACCTTGGCAGGGGGGACTATGGCTACACCTTC	CASSLDLGRGDYGYTF
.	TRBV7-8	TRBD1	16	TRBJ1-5	TGTGCCAGCAGCTCAAGGACAGGGCATAGCAATCAGCCCCAGCATTTT	CASSSRTGHSNQPQHF
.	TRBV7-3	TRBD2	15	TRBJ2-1	TGTGCCAGCAGCAGAACTAGCGGGGACTACAATGAGCAGTTCTTC	CASSRTSGDYNEQFF
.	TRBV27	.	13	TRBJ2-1	TGTGCCAGCAGTTTAAACAGGGCCCATGAGCAGTTCTTC	CASSLNRAHEQFF
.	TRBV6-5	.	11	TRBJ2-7	TGTGCCAGCAACCTACCGGGGGAACAGTACTTC	CASNLPGEQYF
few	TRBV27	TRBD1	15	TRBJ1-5	TGTGCCAGCAGTTCCATGACAGGGTTTGATCAGCCCCAGCATTTT	CASSSMTGFDQPQHF
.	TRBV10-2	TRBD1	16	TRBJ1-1	TGCGCCAGCAGAAGGGACAGGCCTAATATGAACACTGAAGCTTTCTTT	CASRRDRPNMNTEAFF
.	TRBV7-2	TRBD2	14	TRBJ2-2	TGTGCCAGCAGCTTACCTAGCGGGGCCGGGGAGCTGTTTTTT	CASSLPSGAGELFF
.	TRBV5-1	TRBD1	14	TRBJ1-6	TGCGCCAGCAGCTTTGAGGGGGCCCAATCACCCCTCCACTTT	CASSFEGAQSPLHF
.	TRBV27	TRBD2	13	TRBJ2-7	TGTGCCAGCAGTTTACGTGCGGGAGACGAGCAGTACTTC	CASSLRAGDEQYF
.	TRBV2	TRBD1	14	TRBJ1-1	TGTGCCAGCTGTCTAGGACAGGGGGTTCTTGAAGCTTTCTTT	CASCLGQGVLEAFF
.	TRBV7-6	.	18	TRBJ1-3	TGTGCCAGCAGCTTTAGATACCAGGACAGCTTCTCTGGAAACACCATATATTTT	CASSFRYQDSFSGNTIYF
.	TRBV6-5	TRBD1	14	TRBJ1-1	TGTGCCAGCAGTTACCCGGACAGGGGGGGTGTTACTTTCTTT	CASSYPDRGGVTFF
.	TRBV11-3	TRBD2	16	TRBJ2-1	TGTGCCAGCAGCTCGACCGGGACTAGCAAGGACAATGAGCAGTTCTTC	CASSSTGTSKDNEQFF
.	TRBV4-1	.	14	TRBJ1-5	TGCGCCAGCAGCCCGGCGGGGGGGGATCAGCCCCAGCATTTT	CASSPAGGDQPQHF
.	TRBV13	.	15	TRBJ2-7	TGTGCCAGCAGCTCCAGACGGGGACTGCGTTACGAGCAGTACTTC	CASSSRRGLRYEQYF
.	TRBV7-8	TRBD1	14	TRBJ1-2	TGTGCCAGCAGCTCCATCCGGGACAGTGATGGCTACACCTTC	CASSSIRDSDGYTF
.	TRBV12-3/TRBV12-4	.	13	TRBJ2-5	TGTGCCAGCAGTTTGGTTGGGGGGGAGACCCAGTACTTC	CASSLVGGETQYF
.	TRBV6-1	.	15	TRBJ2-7	TGTGCCAGCAGTGAAAAGAAGGGGCTAGTCTACGAGCAGTACTTC	CASSEKKGLVYEQYF
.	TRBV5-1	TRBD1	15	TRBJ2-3	TGCGCCAGCAGCTGGACAGGGGGCAATGCAGATACGCAGTATTTT	CASSWTGGNADTQYF
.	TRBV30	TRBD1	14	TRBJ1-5	TGTGCCTGGAGCCAGACAGGGGGTTTTCAGCCCCAGCATTTT	CAWSQTGGFQPQHF
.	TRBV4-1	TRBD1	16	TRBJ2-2	TGCGCCAGCAGCCTCCGGGACAGGGGGCGAACCGGGGAGCTGTTTTTT	CASSLRDRGRTGELFF
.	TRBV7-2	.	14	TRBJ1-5	TGTGCCAGCAGCCTGGGACATCAGGGGCAGCCCCAGCATTTT	CASSLGHQGQPQHF
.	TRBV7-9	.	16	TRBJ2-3	TGTGCCAGCAGCCGGCGCGGGGTCGGTGGTACAGATACGCAGTATTTT	CASSRRGVGGTDTQYF
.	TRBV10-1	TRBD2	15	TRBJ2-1	TGCGCCAGCAGAGAGAATAGCGGGGGCTTCAATGAGCAGTTCTTC	CASRENSGGFNEQFF
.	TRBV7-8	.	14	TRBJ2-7	TGTGCCAGCAGCTTAGGTTCAGGGGATCGGGAGCAGTACTTC	CASSLGSGDREQYF
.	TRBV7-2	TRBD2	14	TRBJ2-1	TGTGCCAGCGACGGACTAGCGGGAGAAAATGAGCAGTTCTTC	CASDGLAGENEQFF